The sequence of this T cell receptor beta chain was determined in a study of cytomegalovirus exposure and HLA in healthy donors. PCR primers comprised 60 Vbeta and 13 Jbeta primers. Measured with immunoSEQ multiplex PCR; TCRdb has only the in-frame clones, and not every one. The sample gives 150,000 to 200,000 clones, more than 75% of which show up once; 1.6% is in the top ten. V was clipped by 5 bases and J by 6 bases, with 14 bases between them. Looked up from germline, CDR1 is MNHNS and CDR2 is SASEGT. The CDR3 contains 14 residues. This TCR was recovered from a woman aged 45-60 years in good health and CMV-seronegative. Material for sequencing was PBMCs. The V call is TRBV6-1, the J call TRBJ2-1, with D possibly matching TRBD2 (6 bases). The CDR3, as DNA: TGTGCCAGCAGTTCATCCGGGACTCGCAATGAGCAGTTCTTC. Translated, it gives CASSSSGTRNEQFF.